This paragraph reports one TCR beta chain. The antigen is not known. TCRB transcripts that were expressed got sequenced, as all of the isolated RNA had been reverse transcribed. Only in-frame clones appear in the TCRdb table, and some are missing; sequencing was by immunoSEQ multiplex PCR. The table has tens of thousands of clones, about 50% seen once; the top ten hold roughly 0.7%. The CDR3 sequence is 16 residues long. Germline CDR1 SEHNR, CDR2 FQNEAQ (reference sequence). V lost 3 bases to trimming and J lost 1 base; unmatched junction nucleotides: 2. The data were obtained in a study of beta chain features in type 1 diabetes. General study points: People with Type 1 diabetes carried modestly yet significantly shorter TCRB CDR3s in all four CD4+ subsets.

This chain uses TRBV7-9 with TRBJ2-1; 11 bases agree with TRBD2. This receptor was obtained from a young man with type 1 diabetes. Material for sequencing was central memory CD4+ T cells from blood. In DNA form, the CDR3 reads TGTGCCAGCAGCTTGAGGACTAGCGGGTCCTACAATGAGCAGTTCTTC. Its translation: CASSLRTSGSYNEQFF.